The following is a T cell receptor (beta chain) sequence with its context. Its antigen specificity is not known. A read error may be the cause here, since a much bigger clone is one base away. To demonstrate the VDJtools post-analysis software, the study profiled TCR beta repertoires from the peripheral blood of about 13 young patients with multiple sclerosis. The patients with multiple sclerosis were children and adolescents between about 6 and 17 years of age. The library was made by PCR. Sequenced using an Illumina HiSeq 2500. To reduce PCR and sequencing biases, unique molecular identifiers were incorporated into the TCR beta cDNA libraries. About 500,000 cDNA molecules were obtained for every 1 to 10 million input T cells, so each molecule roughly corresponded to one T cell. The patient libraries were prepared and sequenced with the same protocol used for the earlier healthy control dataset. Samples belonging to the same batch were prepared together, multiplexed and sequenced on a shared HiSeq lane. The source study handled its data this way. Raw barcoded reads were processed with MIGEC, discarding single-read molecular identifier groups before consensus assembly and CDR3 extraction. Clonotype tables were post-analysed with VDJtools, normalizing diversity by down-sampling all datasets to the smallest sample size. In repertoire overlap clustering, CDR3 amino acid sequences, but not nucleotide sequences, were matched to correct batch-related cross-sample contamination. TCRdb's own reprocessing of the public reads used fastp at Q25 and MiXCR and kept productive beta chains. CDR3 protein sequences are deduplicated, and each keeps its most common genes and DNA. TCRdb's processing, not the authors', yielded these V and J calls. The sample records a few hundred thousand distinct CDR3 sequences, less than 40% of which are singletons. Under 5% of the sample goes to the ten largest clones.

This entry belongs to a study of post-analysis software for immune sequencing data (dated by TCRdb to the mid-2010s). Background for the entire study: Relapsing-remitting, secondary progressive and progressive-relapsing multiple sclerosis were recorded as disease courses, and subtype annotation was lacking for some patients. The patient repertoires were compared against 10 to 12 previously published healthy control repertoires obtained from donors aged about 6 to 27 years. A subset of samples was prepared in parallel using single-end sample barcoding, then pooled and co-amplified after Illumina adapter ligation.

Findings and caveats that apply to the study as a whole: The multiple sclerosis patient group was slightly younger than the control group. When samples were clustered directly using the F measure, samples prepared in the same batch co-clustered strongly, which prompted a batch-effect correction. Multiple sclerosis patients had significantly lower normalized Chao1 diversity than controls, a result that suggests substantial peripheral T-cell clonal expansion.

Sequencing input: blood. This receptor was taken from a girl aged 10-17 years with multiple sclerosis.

The DNA sequence is as follows: TGTGCCAGCTCACCACCGGGGCAGAGACAAGAGCCCCAGTACTTC. Protein translation: CASSPPGQRQEPQYF. This sequence uses TRBV18 and TRBJ2-5; TRBD1 is a possible D gene, resting on 5 matching bases. Based on the germline V gene, the CDR1 and CDR2 sequences are KGHSH and LQKENI. From cysteine to phenylalanine, the CDR3 is 15 amino acids long. Only the CDR3 part of the read is kept: 45 bases, read in frame from the first base.